This entry describes one TCR beta chain. Its antigen is as yet unknown. TCR beta VDJ and CDR3 profiles were obtained from a genomic DNA template. One entry per CDR3 protein, called by TCRdb with MiXCR from the reads. The sample includes some 180,000 distinct CDR3 sequences, about three fifths seen only once; the top ten take approximately 46%. Patients who underwent sequencing had shown CD8+CD57+ cell expansion by flow cytometry. Every patient was diagnosed with severe acquired aplastic anemia. This sample was taken from a study of CD8+CD57+ T cells in acquired aplastic anemia. Findings of the study overall: Patients did not significantly differ from controls in CD8+ Simpson's diversity. In common between the patients and the controls were twenty-nine CD8+ CDR3 sequences.

Germline-derived CDR1 and CDR2 are SGHVS and FNYEAQ. V lost 6 bases to trimming and J lost 5 bases, with 16 bases between them. The CDR3 length is 15 residues. The sequencing input was sorted CD4+, CD8+, or CD8+CD57+ T cells (not recorded which) from PBMCs. This clonotype was sampled from a human donor with aplastic anemia. The V gene is TRBV7-6, the J gene TRBJ2-2; the D gene is possibly TRBD2 (6 bases). The CDR3 spells CASRQTGTSTGELFF. The CDR3 DNA is TGTGCCAGCAGGCAAACCGGGACTTCGACCGGGGAGCTGTTTTTT.